This T cell receptor beta chain derives from a study of blood T cell repertoires in COVID-19. Looking at the study overall: COVID-19 samples from acute and convalescent phases originated in the United States, Italy and Spain.

Enrolled through a virtual design, the participants were between roughly 18 and 89 years of age and came from 24 US areas. Only a few counts were recorded for this clone. V shed 2 bases and J shed 3 bases, with 12 bases lying between them. Per the germline V gene, CDR1 is SGHRS and CDR2 is YFSETQ. This CDR3 comprises 14 residues. Original processing notes: Amplification from reference gene primers served as the basis for estimated nucleated cell counts. The assay was immunoSEQ multiplex PCR, and TCRdb's table has in-frame clones only and misses some. D and trimming were read from the DNA, whereas the V and J calls and clone size are those reported in that table. Of 360,000 or so clones listed, roughly 87% are singletons.

The specimen sequenced was PBMCs or T cells enriched from blood (not recorded which). V gene TRBV5-1 combines with J gene TRBJ2-7; maybe TRBD1 (5 bases). This receptor was identified in a woman between 25 and 40 years old who had recovered from COVID-19. CDR3 sequence: CASSLTDSVYEQYF. The DNA of the CDR3 is TGCGCCAGCAGCTTAACTGACAGCGTCTACGAGCAGTACTTC.